This T cell receptor beta chain was retrieved from a study of control samples from healthy donors and cancer patients. Trimming shortened V by 1 base and J by 6 bases, and 4 bases separated the two germline ends. The germline CDR1 and CDR2 sequences are SGHTA and FQGNSA. The CDR3 consists of 11 residues. The method was immunoSEQ multiplex PCR; TCRdb's version includes in-frame clones alone and lacks a portion of them. The sample lists some 150,000 clones, about 94% seen once, with roughly 4.3% in the top ten. Sequenced: blood. The TCR originated in a woman aged 60-70 years in good health. V and J are TRBV7-2 and TRBJ2-7; D is unresolved. Written as DNA, the CDR3 is TGTGCCAGCAGCTTAGTGGGCGAGCAGTACTTC. Protein sequence: CASSLVGEQYF. Combining the CDR3 with reference TRBV7-2 and TRBJ2-7 gives the whole variable domain GAGVSQSPSNKVTEKGKDVELRCDPISGHTALYWYRQSLGQGLEFLIYFQGNSAPDKSGLPSDRFSAERTGGSVSTLTIQRTQQEDSAVYLCASSLVGEQYFGPGTRLTVT.